Sequencing of this T cell receptor beta chain was carried out in a study of blood T cell repertoires in COVID-19. On the study more broadly: Acute-phase and convalescent COVID-19 samples originated in the United States, Italy and Spain.

Trimming pared 10 bases from V and 4 bases from J, leaving 14 bases between. CDR1 and CDR2 from the germline V gene are MNHNY and SVGAGI (reference sequence). The CDR3 extends over 13 amino acids. Authors' analysis steps: Amplified reference gene primers provided the basis for estimating nucleated cell counts. The protocol was immunoSEQ multiplex PCR, while the TCRdb copy is restricted to in-frame clones and leaves out a portion. Clone size and the V and J calls come from that table; the DNA yielded D and trimming. The sample has around 250,000 clones; about nine tenths are singletons. This sequence joins TRBV6-6 and TRBJ1-3, with a weak D call TRBD1 (6 bases). This sequence was found in a man aged 60 to 69 with acute or convalescent COVID-19. The sequenced material came from peripheral blood. The CDR3 DNA reads as TGTGCCATCGCGACAGGCACAGGAAACACCATATATTTT. As protein: CAIATGTGNTIYF.